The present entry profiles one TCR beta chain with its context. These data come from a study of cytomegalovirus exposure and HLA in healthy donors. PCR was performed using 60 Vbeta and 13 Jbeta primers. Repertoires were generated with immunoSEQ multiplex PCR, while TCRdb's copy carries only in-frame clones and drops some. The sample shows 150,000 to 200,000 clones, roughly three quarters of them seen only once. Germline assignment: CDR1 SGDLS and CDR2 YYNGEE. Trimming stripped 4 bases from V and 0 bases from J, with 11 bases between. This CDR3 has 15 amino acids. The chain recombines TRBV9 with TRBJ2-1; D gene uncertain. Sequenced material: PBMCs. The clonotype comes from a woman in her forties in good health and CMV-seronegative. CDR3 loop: CASSPGGNSYNEQFF. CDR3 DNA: TGTGCCAGCAGCCCCGGTGGTAACTCCTACAATGAGCAGTTCTTC.